This is a list of T cell receptor beta chains from one sample in a study of T cells in Graves' hyperthyroidism and ophthalmopathy. One entry per CDR3 protein results from TCRdb running MiXCR on the multiplex PCR reads. Among approximately 380,000 distinct CDR3 sequences listed, about 18% were seen once. The sample consisted of blood. Receptors were obtained from a man aged 18 to 29 with Graves' ophthalmopathy. CDR3s include the opening cysteine and the closing phenylalanine or tryptophan. Fields, in order: CDR3 length, V gene, J gene, D gene, clone size, CDR3 DNA, CDR3 protein. The D gene is left open where the match is weak. Expanded clones are given a class, and other clones once, few, many or no size at all.

>15|TRBV6-1|TRBJ1-6|TRBD1|many
TGTGCCAGCAGTGAGAGGGGACAGTATAATTCACCCCTCCACTTT
CASSERGQYNSPLHF
>17|TRBV7-9|TRBJ2-3|TRBD2|few
TGTGCCAGCAGTCGGGACTCTAGCGGGGGGGGGGTGGATACGCAGTATTTT
CASSRDSSGGGVDTQYF
>17|TRBV12-3/TRBV12-4|TRBJ2-5|TRBD1|-
TGTGCCAGCACCTCGCCGGGACAGGGGCACCCACAAGAGACCCAGTACTTC
CASTSPGQGHPQETQYF
>13|TRBV11-1|TRBJ2-3|-|many
TGTGCCAGCAGCTTATTCAGCACAGATACGCAGTATTTT
CASSLFSTDTQYF
>13|TRBV6-9|TRBJ2-2|-|-
TGTGCCAGCAGTTCGGGCGGCTCCGGGGAGCTGTTTTTT
CASSSGGSGELFF
>20|TRBV7-3|TRBJ2-1|TRBD2|-
TGTGCCAGCAGCGAAACCGGGACTAGCGGGGGGGCGAGCTCCTACAATGAGCAGTTCTTC
CASSETGTSGGASSYNEQFF
>14|TRBV6-2/TRBV6-3|TRBJ2-7|-|many
TGTGCCAGCAGCGGGGCCGGGACCTCCTACGAGCAGTACTTC
CASSGAGTSYEQYF
>15|TRBV24-1|TRBJ2-3|-|-
TGTGCCACCCAGGGGGGGGAGGCTGGGGCAGATACGCAGTATTTT
CATQGGEAGADTQYF
>14|TRBV5-1|TRBJ1-1|-|many
TGCGCCAGCAGCTTAACCTCAGGAGAACTTGAAGCTTTCTTT
CASSLTSGELEAFF
>15|TRBV5-1|TRBJ2-1|TRBD2|few
TGCGCCAGCAGCTTTCTAGCGGGGGGGGGAAATGAGCAGTTCTTC
CASSFLAGGGNEQFF
>13|TRBV6-1|TRBJ1-3|-|-
TGTGCCAGCTCCGTGACCAGGAGAGACACCATATATTTT
CASSVTRRDTIYF
>14|TRBV18|TRBJ2-3|-|once
TGTGCCAGCTCACTTCTTGAGGGCACAGATACGCAGTATTTT
CASSLLEGTDTQYF
>15|TRBV5-6|TRBJ2-1|TRBD2|few
TGTGCCAGCAGCCCAGCGGGGGGGGGGTACAATGAGCAGTTCTTC
CASSPAGGGYNEQFF
>14|TRBV2|TRBJ2-7|TRBD2|many
TGTGCCAGCGGGGGACTAGCTAGAGCCTACGAGCAGTACTTC
CASGGLARAYEQYF
>15|TRBV19|TRBJ2-1|-|-
TGTGCCAGTAGTATATATGGAGGGATCGGAAATGAGCAGTTCTTC
CASSIYGGIGNEQFF
>14|TRBV19|TRBJ2-5|TRBD1|few
TGTGCCAGTAGTGTCGGACAGGGCCTAGAGACCCAGTACTTC
CASSVGQGLETQYF
>14|TRBV2|TRBJ2-1|TRBD2|many
TGTGCCAGCAGGCCTAGCGGGGGGCCGGGTGAGCAGTTCTTC
CASRPSGGPGEQFF
>18|TRBV11-3|TRBJ2-2|-|-
TGTGCCAGCAGCGCTCTCCCGGGACCCCCCGGGCACACCGGGGAGCTGTTTTTT
CASSALPGPPGHTGELFF
>14|TRBV6-1|TRBJ1-6|-|few
TGTGCCAGCAGTCACGGGGAGGTCGGGGAAGCCCTCCACTTT
CASSHGEVGEALHF
>15|TRBV5-8|TRBJ2-3|TRBD2|few
TGTGCCAGCAGCTTGGTTAGCGGGGGAGGAGATACGCAGTATTTT
CASSLVSGGGDTQYF
>13|TRBV12-3/TRBV12-4|TRBJ1-2|-|many
TGTGCCAGCAGTCGTACTACAGCTGGAGGCTACACCTTC
CASSRTTAGGYTF
>15|TRBV19|TRBJ1-6|-|-
TGTGCCAGTACCCCCGGGAACAGGGCGAATTCACCCCTCCACTTT
CASTPGNRANSPLHF
>15|TRBV5-4|TRBJ2-7|-|few
TGTGCCAGCCGCCGCGGGCAGGGTAGCCCCTACGAGCAGTACTTC
CASRRGQGSPYEQYF
>13|TRBV5-1|TRBJ2-5|-|-
TGCGCCAGCGCGGCAGTGGGCCGGGAGACCCAGTACTTC
CASAAVGRETQYF
>15|TRBV11-2|TRBJ2-1|TRBD1|-
TGTGCCAGCAGACCACTAGGGGGCCGTGGCAATGAGCAGTTCTTC
CASRPLGGRGNEQFF
>16|TRBV5-5|TRBJ1-1|TRBD1|many
TGTGCCAGCAGCTCATTAGCGACAGGGGGGAACACTGAAGCTTTCTTT
CASSSLATGGNTEAFF
>17|TRBV19|TRBJ1-5|-|few
TGTGCCAGTAGTATAGCTGGGGCACTGGCCTTCGATCAGCCCCAGCATTTT
CASSIAGALAFDQPQHF
>15|TRBV7-9|TRBJ1-5|TRBD1|-
TGTGCCAGCAGCTTGTCCTCAGGGGGGAATCAGCCCCAGCATTTT
CASSLSSGGNQPQHF
>13|TRBV29-1|TRBJ1-1|-|many
TGCAGCGTGGACCTCCTAGGAGGCACTGAAGCTTTCTTT
CSVDLLGGTEAFF
>16|TRBV6-2/TRBV6-3|TRBJ1-1|TRBD1|many
TGTGCCAGCAGTTACTCAGACAGGGGGCTGAACACTGAAGCTTTCTTT
CASSYSDRGLNTEAFF
>16|TRBV25-1|TRBJ2-3|TRBD2|few
TGTGCCAGCAGTCCCCCAGCCGGGAGGGGTGCAGATACGCAGTATTTT
CASSPPAGRGADTQYF
>14|TRBV12-3/TRBV12-4|TRBJ2-7|-|many
TGTGCCAGCAGTTTCGGGACACCCCCCTACGAGCAGTACTTC
CASSFGTPPYEQYF
>15|TRBV19|TRBJ2-1|-|-
TGTGCCAGTAGTATCGTAGGTGTAGATCCCAATGAGCAGTTCTTC
CASSIVGVDPNEQFF
>16|TRBV7-2|TRBJ2-7|-|-
TGTGCCAGCAGCTCACAGATTTCTCAGGGGACCTACGAGCAGTACTTC
CASSSQISQGTYEQYF
>13|TRBV20-1|TRBJ1-1|TRBD1|many
TGCAGTGCCTTTCAGGGGGCGGCCACTGAAGCTTTCTTT
CSAFQGAATEAFF
>14|TRBV19|TRBJ2-7|-|-
TGTGCCAGTAGTATTGCAGTTAGCTCCTACGAGCAGTACTTC
CASSIAVSSYEQYF
>16|TRBV5-1|TRBJ2-3|-|few
TGCGCCAGCAGCAAAGGACTACCGACCCCCACAGATACGCAGTATTTT
CASSKGLPTPTDTQYF
>14|TRBV2|TRBJ2-2|-|many
TGTGCCAGCCTCCGTGGCGGGAACACCGGGGAGCTGTTTTTT
CASLRGGNTGELFF
>16|TRBV7-9|TRBJ2-1|TRBD2|-
TGTGCCAGCAGCCAACAGCGGACTAGCTCCTACAATGAGCAGTTCTTC
CASSQQRTSSYNEQFF
>11|TRBV20-1|TRBJ1-1|TRBD1|many
TGCAGTAAGGGGGGACAGGTTGAAGCTTTCTTT
CSKGGQVEAFF
>17|TRBV6-1|TRBJ2-3|TRBD2|many
TGTGCCAGCAGTGAAGCGCTTAGCCTCCCGGGGGGAGATACGCAGTATTTT
CASSEALSLPGGDTQYF
>14|TRBV7-8|TRBJ2-2|-|many
TGTGCCAGCACTACACCGGGACGGTACCGGGAGCTGTTTTTT
CASTTPGRYRELFF
>14|TRBV29-1|TRBJ1-2|-|-
TGCAGCGTTGAAGACAAGGGGCAGCCCTATGGCTACACCTTC
CSVEDKGQPYGYTF
>15|TRBV20-1|TRBJ2-1|TRBD2|-
TGCAGTGCAACGCCAAGCGGGGGCTCCTACAATGAGCAGTTCTTC
CSATPSGGSYNEQFF
>14|TRBV12-3/TRBV12-4|TRBJ2-7|TRBD1|many
TGTGCCAGCAGTCCGACAGGGGTTCCCTACGAGCAGTACTTC
CASSPTGVPYEQYF
>16|TRBV20-1|TRBJ1-3|-|many
TGCAGTGCTAGAGATGGGGCCGGGGGGTCTGGAAACACCATATATTTT
CSARDGAGGSGNTIYF
>14|TRBV6-1|TRBJ1-5|-|-
TGTGCCAGCAGTGAAATGGGGAACGGTCAGCCCCAGCATTTT
CASSEMGNGQPQHF
>13|TRBV20-1|TRBJ1-3|-|many
TGCAGTGCCCTGGGGGGGGCTGGAAACACCATATATTTT
CSALGGAGNTIYF
>16|TRBV7-9|TRBJ1-2|-|-
TGTGCCAGCAGCTTAGGGGGGGGCAGGACCGTCGCTGGCTACACCTTC
CASSLGGGRTVAGYTF
>14|TRBV7-6|TRBJ1-4|-|-
TGTGCCAGCAGCTTGGGAACAACTAATGAAAAACTGTTTTTT
CASSLGTTNEKLFF
>15|TRBV28|TRBJ1-5|TRBD1|-
TGTGCCAGCAGTTTAGGGACAGGGCTTGGTCAGCCCCAGCATTTT
CASSLGTGLGQPQHF
>15|TRBV7-9|TRBJ1-1|TRBD1|many
TGTGCCAGCAGCTCCGCAACAGGGGGGGACACTGAAGCTTTCTTT
CASSSATGGDTEAFF